The present entry profiles one TCR beta chain with its context. Its specificity is unknown. This sample is drawn from a study of cytomegalovirus exposure and HLA in healthy donors. Study-wide findings and caveats: Previous analysis showed most TCR beta V segments were productive about 90% or about 30% of the time. According to reports, the classifier identified cytomegalovirus status with high specificity and sensitivity. The study recorded more than 150 TCR beta chains that were cytomegalovirus-associated.

The primer mix had 60 Vbeta and 13 Jbeta primers. The method was immunoSEQ multiplex PCR; TCRdb's version includes in-frame clones alone and lacks a portion of them. In the table there are over 150,000 clones, approximately 67% of which are singletons. The CDR3 is 17 residues long. Germline loops: CDR1 SGHTA, CDR2 FQGNSA. V dropped 4 bases and J dropped 2; count of bases not matched to a gene: 11. The genes are TRBV7-2 and TRBJ1-2, with 9 nucleotides matching TRBD1. Sequenced: PBMCs. This clonotype originated in a woman in her late teens or twenties in good health and CMV-seropositive. CDR3 protein: CASSSFLQGTGNYGYTF. CDR3 DNA sequence: TGTGCCAGCAGCTCTTTCTTACAGGGGACAGGGAACTATGGCTACACCTTC.